The sample holds a few counts of the clone carrying this T cell receptor beta chain. Its antigen remains unknown. The CDR3 sequence is 14 residues long. V lost 3 bases and J lost 9; bases outside the gene matches: 5. CDR1 is ENHRY, CDR2 SYGVKD, per germline. The entry originates in a study of blood T cells in healthy people across ages. Study findings and constraints: Long-lived donors exceeded aged donors in naive CD4+ cells and diversity.

The authors ran a second PCR of 7 to 11 cycles using a sample-barcoded 5' primer and a J-beta primer mix. TCRdb reprocessed the 5' RACE reads with MiXCR, giving one entry per CDR3 protein. The top ten hold about 22% of the sample, which has about 970,000 distinct CDR3 sequences, 51% seen once. This receptor was identified in a woman in her sixties in good health. This chain joins TRBV10-3 and TRBJ1-6; 7 bases fit TRBD1. The specimen sequenced was blood. CDR3 loop: CAISEGTDGSPLHF. The CDR3 DNA follows: TGTGCCATCAGTGAAGGGACAGACGGTTCACCCCTCCACTTT.